Listed below are T cell receptor beta chains from one sample, sequenced in a study of T-cell memory formation after mild COVID-19. Each CDR3 protein is one row after TCRdb ran MiXCR on the 5' RACE reads. The data show 300,000 or so distinct CDR3 sequences, about a sixth seen once. Sequenced: PBMCs or a T cell subset sorted from them (not recorded which). The receptor source for this set is a man aged 18 to 29 who had mild COVID-19 (a few samples of this study predate the infection). Cell type and time point are not known. Each CDR3 is given with its conserved first and last residue. The D gene is left open where the match is weak. Only some rows state a clone size, as once, few, many or a class for expanded clones.

size: .
D: .
V: TRBV11-2
J: TRBJ1-2
DNA: TGTGCCAGCAGCTTGGATTCAGCTAGCGGCTACACCTTC
CDR3: CASSLDSASGYTF

size: many
D: .
V: TRBV7-2
J: TRBJ1-1
DNA: TGTGCCAGCAGCCGGGCCCTAAACACTGAAGCTTTCTTT
CDR3: CASSRALNTEAFF

size: few
D: .
V: TRBV20-1
J: TRBJ2-5
DNA: TGCAGTGCTAGAGATGTGGGCCAAGAGACCCAGTACTTC
CDR3: CSARDVGQETQYF

size: few
D: TRBD1
V: TRBV3-1
J: TRBJ2-3
DNA: TGTGCCAGCAGCCAAGTATTGGGACAGCAGACGCAGTATTTT
CDR3: CASSQVLGQQTQYF

size: .
D: TRBD1
V: TRBV4-1
J: TRBJ2-7
DNA: TGCGCCAGCAGCCAAGCGGGACAGGTCTCCTACGAGCAGTACTTC
CDR3: CASSQAGQVSYEQYF

size: .
D: .
V: TRBV10-3
J: TRBJ1-1
DNA: TGTGCCATCAGTGAGTCCCTAGTCCCGAACACTGAAGCTTTCTTT
CDR3: CAISESLVPNTEAFF

size: .
D: .
V: TRBV9
J: TRBJ2-7
DNA: TGTGCCAGCAGCGGGGATGGGATGAAGCAGTACTTC
CDR3: CASSGDGMKQYF

size: many
D: .
V: TRBV5-1
J: TRBJ2-7
DNA: TGCGCCAGCAGCTTTACAGGAGCCTACGAGCAGTACTTC
CDR3: CASSFTGAYEQYF

size: .
D: .
V: TRBV10-3
J: TRBJ1-6
DNA: TGTGCCATCAGTGAGAACAATAATTCACCCCTCCACTTT
CDR3: CAISENNNSPLHF

size: few
D: .
V: TRBV20-1
J: TRBJ1-1
DNA: TGCAGTGCTAAAAGACGACAGGCCAACACTGAAGCTTTCTTT
CDR3: CSAKRRQANTEAFF

size: .
D: .
V: TRBV5-5
J: TRBJ2-5
DNA: TGTGCCAGCAGCCAGGGACTATTAGGGGGGGAGACCCAGTACTTC
CDR3: CASSQGLLGGETQYF

size: few
D: .
V: TRBV6-5
J: TRBJ1-1
DNA: TGTGCCAGCAGCCGGCTACAGTCGAACACTGAAGCTTTCTTT
CDR3: CASSRLQSNTEAFF

size: .
D: .
V: TRBV6-1
J: TRBJ1-5
DNA: TGTGCCAGCACCCTTGACTTACCAGGGCCCCTCCATCAGCCCCAGCATTTT
CDR3: CASTLDLPGPLHQPQHF

size: few
D: TRBD2
V: TRBV5-5
J: TRBJ2-1
DNA: TGTGCCAGCAGCTTCCTAACTAGCGGGGACCTCAATGAGCAGTTCTTC
CDR3: CASSFLTSGDLNEQFF

size: many
D: .
V: TRBV7-2
J: TRBJ1-1
DNA: TGTGCCAGCAGCTTAAGGGGCGGGGGCACTGAAGCTTTCTTT
CDR3: CASSLRGGGTEAFF

size: .
D: .
V: TRBV20-1
J: TRBJ2-7
DNA: TGCAGTGCTACTCTTGCGACGGGGTACGAGCAGTACTTC
CDR3: CSATLATGYEQYF

size: few
D: .
V: TRBV21-1
J: TRBJ1-2
DNA: TGTGCCAGCAGCAAAGCGGAAGAGGTGAACTATGGCTACACCTTC
CDR3: CASSKAEEVNYGYTF

size: .
D: .
V: TRBV4-2
J: TRBJ2-3
DNA: TGTGCCAGCAGCCCCCGCTCAGGGGGGGCCGACACAGATACGCAGTATTTT
CDR3: CASSPRSGGADTDTQYF

size: .
D: .
V: TRBV5-5
J: TRBJ1-4
DNA: TGTGCCAGCAGCTTGCGAGGGGGAGAAAAACTGTTTTTT
CDR3: CASSLRGGEKLFF

size: .
D: TRBD1
V: TRBV24-1
J: TRBJ2-5
DNA: TGTGCCACCAGTGATGGGACAGGCCAAGAGACCCAGTACTTC
CDR3: CATSDGTGQETQYF

size: many
D: .
V: TRBV9
J: TRBJ1-5
DNA: TGTGCCAGCAGCGTAGCTGGAGGGGAGGGTCAGCCCCAGCATTTT
CDR3: CASSVAGGEGQPQHF

size: many
D: .
V: TRBV7-2
J: TRBJ2-3
DNA: TGTGCCAGCAGCAGCCCAGAGACAGATACGCAGTATTTT
CDR3: CASSSPETDTQYF

size: .
D: .
V: TRBV5-1
J: TRBJ1-1
DNA: TGCGCCAGCAGCTTGTTCGAGGGAGAAGCTTTCTTT
CDR3: CASSLFEGEAFF

size: .
D: TRBD1
V: TRBV12-3/TRBV12-4
J: TRBJ2-1
DNA: TGTGCCAGCAGTTATCGACAGGGGCCCCATGGTGAGCAGTTCTTC
CDR3: CASSYRQGPHGEQFF

size: many
D: .
V: TRBV2
J: TRBJ1-1
DNA: TGTGCCAGCAGTGTTGGGACTGAAGCTTTCTTT
CDR3: CASSVGTEAFF

size: many
D: TRBD1
V: TRBV15
J: TRBJ2-1
DNA: TGTGCCACCAGCAGTGAGGACAGGGGCTCCTACAATGAGCAGTTCTTC
CDR3: CATSSEDRGSYNEQFF

size: many
D: .
V: TRBV5-1
J: TRBJ2-5
DNA: TGTGCCAGCAGCTTGGGGGCGGGCGAGACCCAGTACTTC
CDR3: CASSLGAGETQYF

size: .
D: .
V: TRBV7-2
J: TRBJ1-4
DNA: TGTGCCAGCAGCTTAGAGGGCCGGGAAAGAAATAATGAAAAACTGTTTTTT
CDR3: CASSLEGRERNNEKLFF

size: .
D: .
V: TRBV6-2/TRBV6-3
J: TRBJ2-1
DNA: TGTGCCAGCCGCCTCGGTTGGGGGACGTGGAATGAGCAGTTCTTC
CDR3: CASRLGWGTWNEQFF

size: .
D: TRBD2
V: TRBV9
J: TRBJ2-1
DNA: TGTGCCAGCAGCCCGGCAGCTGGACTAGCGGGGGACAATGAGCAGTTCTTC
CDR3: CASSPAAGLAGDNEQFF

size: .
D: TRBD1
V: TRBV7-3
J: TRBJ2-1
DNA: TGTGCCAGCAGCTCCGGGACAGCCAACAATGAGCAGTTCTTC
CDR3: CASSSGTANNEQFF

size: few
D: .
V: TRBV4-1
J: TRBJ1-2
DNA: TGCGCCAGCAGCCAAGGGTCGGCTAACTATGGCTACACCTTC
CDR3: CASSQGSANYGYTF

size: .
D: TRBD1
V: TRBV20-1
J: TRBJ1-5
DNA: TGCAGTGCAATAGACAGGGCCCGCAATCAGCCCCAGCATTTT
CDR3: CSAIDRARNQPQHF

size: few
D: TRBD2
V: TRBV10-3
J: TRBJ2-2
DNA: TGTGCCACCGCCCGGGGAGGGTCGAACACCGGGGAGCTGTTTTTT
CDR3: CATARGGSNTGELFF

size: few
D: .
V: TRBV5-6
J: TRBJ1-2
DNA: TGTGCCAGCAGCTTTGGGGTCCATGGCTACACCTTC
CDR3: CASSFGVHGYTF

size: few
D: .
V: TRBV5-1
J: TRBJ1-3
DNA: TGCGCCAGCAGCGAACTACAGGGCTCTGGAAACACCATATATTTT
CDR3: CASSELQGSGNTIYF

size: .
D: .
V: TRBV12-3/TRBV12-4
J: TRBJ2-5
DNA: TGTGCCAGCAGAAGGGGGGAGGTCTATGAGACCCAGTACTTC
CDR3: CASRRGEVYETQYF

size: few
D: TRBD2
V: TRBV25-1
J: TRBJ2-1
DNA: TGTGCCAGTAATCGACAGGGACTAGCGAATGAGCAGTTCTTC
CDR3: CASNRQGLANEQFF

size: .
D: TRBD1
V: TRBV7-9
J: TRBJ1-1
DNA: TGTGCCAGCAGTTCCAGGACAGGGGTCTTGAACACTGAAGCTTTCTTT
CDR3: CASSSRTGVLNTEAFF

size: many
D: TRBD2
V: TRBV7-8
J: TRBJ2-3
DNA: TGTGCCAGCAGCTTAGCCCCGGCGGTACTAGCGGGGGACACAGATACGCAGTATTTT
CDR3: CASSLAPAVLAGDTDTQYF

size: few
D: .
V: TRBV6-1
J: TRBJ1-1
DNA: TGTGCCAGCAGTGAGGCAGGGGCTCCGTACATGAACACTGAAGCTTTCTTT
CDR3: CASSEAGAPYMNTEAFF

size: .
D: .
V: TRBV7-2
J: TRBJ2-3
DNA: TGTGCCAGCAGCTTATGGGGGAGCTCCGGAGATACGCAGTATTTT
CDR3: CASSLWGSSGDTQYF

size: few
D: TRBD1
V: TRBV28
J: TRBJ1-2
DNA: TGTGCCAGCAGTTTAATTGATAACAGGGGTCGCGGCTACACCTTC
CDR3: CASSLIDNRGRGYTF

size: many
D: .
V: TRBV5-1
J: TRBJ2-3
DNA: TGCGCCAGCAGCTTCCACTCGGGGCTTAGCACAGATACGCAGTATTTT
CDR3: CASSFHSGLSTDTQYF

size: .
D: TRBD1
V: TRBV5-1
J: TRBJ2-5
DNA: TGCGCCAGCAACGACAGGGCCGAGGAGACCCAGTACTTC
CDR3: CASNDRAEETQYF

size: .
D: TRBD1
V: TRBV6-5
J: TRBJ2-7
DNA: TGTGCCAGCAGCCGCCCGACAGGGGGCTATCACGAGCAGTACTTC
CDR3: CASSRPTGGYHEQYF

size: few
D: .
V: TRBV29-1
J: TRBJ1-2
DNA: TGCGGAGCAGGGGAGGACTATGGCTACACCTTC
CDR3: CGAGEDYGYTF

size: .
D: .
V: TRBV5-1
J: TRBJ2-6
DNA: TGCGCCAGCAGCTTCGGGGCAACGATCTCTGGGGCCAACGTCCTGACTTTC
CDR3: CASSFGATISGANVLTF

size: .
D: .
V: TRBV4-2
J: TRBJ1-2
DNA: TGTGCCAGCAGCCAAGATCTAAGCCAGGGTGCCTATGGCTACACCTTC
CDR3: CASSQDLSQGAYGYTF

size: few
D: .
V: TRBV6-5
J: TRBJ2-1
DNA: TGTGCCAGCAGTTACTCGATGCCCCAGGGGGGGTTTCATGAGCAGTTCTTC
CDR3: CASSYSMPQGGFHEQFF

size: .
D: TRBD1
V: TRBV5-4
J: TRBJ2-5
DNA: TGTGCCAGCAGCATACCGGGACAGGGCAGGGAGACCCAGTACTTC
CDR3: CASSIPGQGRETQYF

size: few
D: TRBD1
V: TRBV9
J: TRBJ1-5
DNA: TGTGCCAGCAGCGTAGTCGGACAGGGCGGTCAGCCCCAGCATTTT
CDR3: CASSVVGQGGQPQHF

size: .
D: .
V: TRBV5-1
J: TRBJ1-3
DNA: TGCGCCAGCAGCTTAAGGGGCGCGATTGGAAACACCATATATTTT
CDR3: CASSLRGAIGNTIYF

size: .
D: TRBD2
V: TRBV29-1
J: TRBJ2-5
DNA: TGCAGCGTGGGATCTGGAGCGGGGGGGCCTGGGACCCAGTACTTC
CDR3: CSVGSGAGGPGTQYF

size: few
D: .
V: TRBV19
J: TRBJ1-1
DNA: TGTGCCAGTAGTCCGAACAAATGGAGGGAAGCTTTCTTT
CDR3: CASSPNKWREAFF

size: few
D: .
V: TRBV7-9
J: TRBJ1-2
DNA: TGTGCCAGCACCACCGGGGGGTCGGGCTATGGCTACACCTTC
CDR3: CASTTGGSGYGYTF

size: few
D: .
V: TRBV6-5
J: TRBJ1-3
DNA: TGTGCCAGCAGTTACGGGGCAGGACCCGAGTTGGGAAACACCATATATTTT
CDR3: CASSYGAGPELGNTIYF

size: few
D: .
V: TRBV20-1
J: TRBJ2-3
DNA: TGCAGTGCTAATCAGCAGGCAAGCAATACGCAGTATTTT
CDR3: CSANQQASNTQYF

size: few
D: TRBD1
V: TRBV12-3/TRBV12-4
J: TRBJ1-5
DNA: TGTGCCAGCAGTCCGGACAGGGGAGGCAATCAGCCCCAGCATTTT
CDR3: CASSPDRGGNQPQHF

size: .
D: TRBD1
V: TRBV6-2/TRBV6-3
J: TRBJ1-2
DNA: TGTGCCAGCAGTTACCCAGCATCCGGGACAGGGGAGAACTATGGCTACACCTTC
CDR3: CASSYPASGTGENYGYTF